This T cell receptor (beta chain) was profiled in a study of T cell changes during pregnancy in multiple sclerosis. The assay was immunoSEQ multiplex PCR, and TCRdb's table has in-frame clones only and misses some. The repertoire consists of roughly 90,000 clones, with 91% occurring once and the leading ten covering 1.5% to 2%. The CDR3 is made up of 13 amino acids. V dropped 5 bases and J dropped 4; count of bases not matched to a gene: 3. The germline CDR1 and CDR2 sequences are SGHTA and FQGNSA. The material sequenced was peripheral blood, taken in the first trimester of pregnancy. The TCR was taken from a female donor in good health, enrolled as a control in a pregnancy study. The J gene is TRBJ1-1, the V gene TRBV7-2, with 8 nucleotides matching TRBD1. This chain's CDR3 is CASSPGGFTEAFF. CDR3 DNA sequence: TGTGCCAGCAGCCCAGGGGGCTTCACTGAAGCTTTCTTT.